This is a list of T cell receptor beta chains from one sample in a study of CD8 T cells in ankylosing spondylitis. TCRdb itself ran the 5' RACE reads through MiXCR, one entry per CDR3 protein. The data hold roughly 180,000 distinct CDR3 sequences, with approximately 9.9% observed a single time. Sequencing input: blood, either unsorted or a sorted T cell fraction (not recorded which). The receptors come from a female donor with ankylosing spondylitis or in good health (not recorded which). CDR3s include the opening cysteine and the closing phenylalanine or tryptophan. Fields, in order: clone size, J gene, V gene, D gene, CDR3 DNA, CDR3 protein. D genes are given only for firm matches. Not every row has a clone size; where given, it reads once, few, many or a size class.

abundance: -; j_gene: TRBJ2-7; v_gene: TRBV30; d_gene: -; CDR3nt: TGTGCCTGGAATGGGGAACACGGAATCTACGAGCAGTACTTC; CDR3aa: CAWNGEHGIYEQYF
abundance: -; j_gene: TRBJ2-7; v_gene: TRBV4-3; d_gene: -; CDR3nt: TGCGCCAGCAGCCAAGACCTCCCATACGAGCAGTACTTC; CDR3aa: CASSQDLPYEQYF
abundance: many; j_gene: TRBJ2-1; v_gene: TRBV12-3/TRBV12-4; d_gene: -; CDR3nt: TGTGCCAGCAGTTACGGGACCGTCGTGTTCTTC; CDR3aa: CASSYGTVVFF
abundance: -; j_gene: TRBJ2-7; v_gene: TRBV9; d_gene: -; CDR3nt: TGTGCCAGCAGCGCCCGTACTGGTTTGTTACACTTC; CDR3aa: CASSARTGLLHF
abundance: -; j_gene: TRBJ2-3; v_gene: TRBV7-9; d_gene: TRBD2; CDR3nt: TGTGCCAGCACTGGACTAGCTGGCGGAGATACGCAGTATTTT; CDR3aa: CASTGLAGGDTQYF
abundance: few; j_gene: TRBJ2-7; v_gene: TRBV27; d_gene: TRBD2; CDR3nt: TGTGCCAGCAGCCCGGGGGGGTTTAAGCAGTACTTC; CDR3aa: CASSPGGFKQYF
abundance: many; j_gene: TRBJ2-1; v_gene: TRBV28; d_gene: -; CDR3nt: TGTGCCAGCAGTTTATCTGGGGGTGAGCAGTTCTTC; CDR3aa: CASSLSGGEQFF
abundance: few; j_gene: TRBJ2-7; v_gene: TRBV4-3; d_gene: TRBD1; CDR3nt: TGCGCCAGCAGCCAAGGCCCAGGGGGCGAGCAGTACTTC; CDR3aa: CASSQGPGGEQYF
abundance: few; j_gene: TRBJ2-7; v_gene: TRBV4-3; d_gene: TRBD2; CDR3nt: TGCGCCAGCAGCCACCTAGCGGGAGTGACCTCCTACGAGCAGTACTTC; CDR3aa: CASSHLAGVTSYEQYF
abundance: few; j_gene: TRBJ2-1; v_gene: TRBV4-3; d_gene: TRBD2; CDR3nt: TGCGCCAGCAGCCAAGTGAGCGGGAGGCCCCCCCATGAGCAGTTCTTC; CDR3aa: CASSQVSGRPPHEQFF
abundance: many; j_gene: TRBJ2-7; v_gene: TRBV4-2; d_gene: -; CDR3nt: TGTGCCAGCAGCCAACTGAGGAACCACGAGCAGTACTTC; CDR3aa: CASSQLRNHEQYF
abundance: medium-sized; j_gene: TRBJ2-5; v_gene: TRBV7-9; d_gene: -; CDR3nt: TGTGCCAGCAGCCCTTCCTCAGGAGAGACCCAGTACTTC; CDR3aa: CASSPSSGETQYF
abundance: many; j_gene: TRBJ2-2; v_gene: TRBV12-3/TRBV12-4; d_gene: TRBD1; CDR3nt: TGTGCCAGCAGTGGCGACAGGGGGCTCACCGGGGAGCTGTTTTTT; CDR3aa: CASSGDRGLTGELFF
abundance: many; j_gene: TRBJ2-7; v_gene: TRBV7-9; d_gene: TRBD1; CDR3nt: TGTGCCAGCAGGACAGGGAGCTCCTACGAGCAGTACTTC; CDR3aa: CASRTGSSYEQYF
abundance: many; j_gene: TRBJ2-1; v_gene: TRBV11-2; d_gene: TRBD2; CDR3nt: TGTGCCAGCATTCGGGGGAGCGGGGGTGAGCAGTTCTTC; CDR3aa: CASIRGSGGEQFF
abundance: -; j_gene: TRBJ2-1; v_gene: TRBV4-1; d_gene: TRBD2; CDR3nt: TGCGCCAGCAGCCCCAGCGGGGCCACGGGAGGGGAGTACAATGAGCAGTTCTTC; CDR3aa: CASSPSGATGGEYNEQFF
abundance: few; j_gene: TRBJ2-7; v_gene: TRBV6-2/TRBV6-3; d_gene: TRBD1; CDR3nt: TGTGCCAGCAGACGGACAGGGGGAATCTTCGAGCAGTACTTC; CDR3aa: CASRRTGGIFEQYF
abundance: many; j_gene: TRBJ2-1; v_gene: TRBV6-5; d_gene: -; CDR3nt: TGTATGGTGGGTGACAATGAGCAGTTCTTC; CDR3aa: CMVGDNEQFF
abundance: many; j_gene: TRBJ2-7; v_gene: TRBV27; d_gene: -; CDR3nt: TGTGCCAGCAAGGGCACCTCCTACGAGCAGTACTTC; CDR3aa: CASKGTSYEQYF
abundance: -; j_gene: TRBJ2-2; v_gene: TRBV7-8; d_gene: -; CDR3nt: TGTGCCAGCAGCTTCCCGGGACGGCCAGCCGGGGAGCTGTTTTTT; CDR3aa: CASSFPGRPAGELFF
abundance: many; j_gene: TRBJ2-5; v_gene: TRBV29-1; d_gene: -; CDR3nt: TGCAGCGTTGACACAGATCAAGAGACCCAGTACTTC; CDR3aa: CSVDTDQETQYF
abundance: many; j_gene: TRBJ2-2; v_gene: TRBV7-7; d_gene: TRBD1; CDR3nt: TGTGCTAGCAGCTTAGTACAGGGGGCGAGCACCGGGGAGCTGTTTTTT; CDR3aa: CASSLVQGASTGELFF
abundance: -; j_gene: TRBJ1-1; v_gene: TRBV12-3/TRBV12-4; d_gene: -; CDR3nt: TGTGCCAGCAGTTTTGGTGCTGAAGCTTTCTTT; CDR3aa: CASSFGAEAFF
abundance: -; j_gene: TRBJ1-2; v_gene: TRBV5-5; d_gene: -; CDR3nt: TGTGCCAGCAGTATCTCGGGACGGCCGAACTATGGCTACACCTTC; CDR3aa: CASSISGRPNYGYTF
abundance: -; j_gene: TRBJ2-5; v_gene: TRBV24-1; d_gene: TRBD1; CDR3nt: TGTGCCACCAGTGACCCACAGGGGGCGAGGGAGACCCAGTACTTC; CDR3aa: CATSDPQGARETQYF
abundance: -; j_gene: TRBJ2-7; v_gene: TRBV19; d_gene: TRBD2; CDR3nt: TGTGCCACAGTGGGTAGCGGGACTAAATCCTCCTACGAGCAGTACTTC; CDR3aa: CATVGSGTKSSYEQYF
abundance: few; j_gene: TRBJ2-7; v_gene: TRBV27; d_gene: -; CDR3nt: TGTGCCAGCAGTTTGGGGGGCGCGGGGGAGCAGTACTTC; CDR3aa: CASSLGGAGEQYF
abundance: -; j_gene: TRBJ2-2; v_gene: TRBV10-3; d_gene: -; CDR3nt: TGTGCCATCAGCAAGGAGGTTAAGAGCACCGGGGAGCTGTTTTTT; CDR3aa: CAISKEVKSTGELFF
abundance: -; j_gene: TRBJ2-5; v_gene: TRBV29-1; d_gene: TRBD2; CDR3nt: TGCAGCGTTGAGCATGGGACTAGCGTAGAGACCCAGTACTTC; CDR3aa: CSVEHGTSVETQYF
abundance: few; j_gene: TRBJ1-2; v_gene: TRBV5-1; d_gene: -; CDR3nt: TGCGCCAGCAGCCCGTGGACGGATTTTTATGGCTACACCTTC; CDR3aa: CASSPWTDFYGYTF
abundance: -; j_gene: TRBJ1-2; v_gene: TRBV9; d_gene: -; CDR3nt: TGTGCCAGCAGCCCACGGACGGGAAACTATGGCTACACCTTC; CDR3aa: CASSPRTGNYGYTF
abundance: many; j_gene: TRBJ2-1; v_gene: TRBV24-1; d_gene: -; CDR3nt: TGTGCCACCAGTGATCCCGCCCGGACTCTAAACAATGAGCAGTTCTTC; CDR3aa: CATSDPARTLNNEQFF
abundance: -; j_gene: TRBJ2-3; v_gene: TRBV12-3/TRBV12-4; d_gene: TRBD2; CDR3nt: TGTGCCAGCAGCCCCGGACTAGCGGGAGGTCGCACAGATACGCAGTATTTT; CDR3aa: CASSPGLAGGRTDTQYF
abundance: few; j_gene: TRBJ2-1; v_gene: TRBV11-2; d_gene: TRBD2; CDR3nt: TGTGCCAGCAGCTTAAACCCTAGCGGGACTTACATCGGAGGCAATGAGCAGTTCTTC; CDR3aa: CASSLNPSGTYIGGNEQFF
abundance: -; j_gene: TRBJ2-5; v_gene: TRBV4-3; d_gene: -; CDR3nt: TGCGCCAGCAGCCAAAAGTCCGGGAGAGGGGAGACCCAGTACTTC; CDR3aa: CASSQKSGRGETQYF
abundance: many; j_gene: TRBJ2-7; v_gene: TRBV5-1; d_gene: -; CDR3nt: TGCGCCAGCAGCTTGGGGGCGACGCAGGATATGCAGTACTTC; CDR3aa: CASSLGATQDMQYF
abundance: -; j_gene: TRBJ2-6; v_gene: TRBV4-3; d_gene: TRBD2; CDR3nt: TGCGCCAGCAGCCAGCTAGGGAGGGCTGGGGCCAACGCCCTGACTTTC; CDR3aa: CASSQLGRAGANALTF
abundance: few; j_gene: TRBJ2-4; v_gene: TRBV7-6; d_gene: TRBD1; CDR3nt: TGTGCCAGCAGCTTAGCCACAGGGGGATACAAAAACATTCAGTACTTC; CDR3aa: CASSLATGGYKNIQYF
abundance: many; j_gene: TRBJ1-1; v_gene: TRBV20-1; d_gene: -; CDR3nt: TGCAGTGCCGCGACTGCGGGCACTGAAGCTTTCTTT; CDR3aa: CSAATAGTEAFF
abundance: -; j_gene: TRBJ2-2; v_gene: TRBV27; d_gene: TRBD2; CDR3nt: TGTGCCAGCAGTTCCCTAGCGGGAGAGGGCGGGGAGCTGTTTTTT; CDR3aa: CASSSLAGEGGELFF
abundance: few; j_gene: TRBJ2-7; v_gene: TRBV7-9; d_gene: -; CDR3nt: TGTGCCAGCAGCCCGGTACAGGGCTCCTACGAGCAGTACTTC; CDR3aa: CASSPVQGSYEQYF
abundance: -; j_gene: TRBJ1-5; v_gene: TRBV12-3/TRBV12-4; d_gene: -; CDR3nt: TGTGCCAGCAGTTTCTCCTACGAAGGGGCGGAAAGCAATCAGCCCCAGCATTTT; CDR3aa: CASSFSYEGAESNQPQHF
abundance: few; j_gene: TRBJ2-2; v_gene: TRBV30; d_gene: -; CDR3nt: TGTGCCTGGAGGTTAGGGCCCCCCGGGGAGCTGTTTTTT; CDR3aa: CAWRLGPPGELFF
abundance: many; j_gene: TRBJ2-3; v_gene: TRBV12-3/TRBV12-4; d_gene: -; CDR3nt: TGTGCCAGCAGTCACCAGGGGATCACAGATACGCAGTATTTT; CDR3aa: CASSHQGITDTQYF
abundance: -; j_gene: TRBJ2-1; v_gene: TRBV3-1; d_gene: TRBD2; CDR3nt: TGTGCCAGCAGCTTGCGGCAGGTGGGGAGGGATGAGCAGTTCTTC; CDR3aa: CASSLRQVGRDEQFF
abundance: few; j_gene: TRBJ2-3; v_gene: TRBV4-2; d_gene: TRBD1; CDR3nt: TGTGCCAGCAGCCCGGATGGACAGGGGAGGGGCACAGATACGCAGTATTTT; CDR3aa: CASSPDGQGRGTDTQYF
abundance: -; j_gene: TRBJ2-7; v_gene: TRBV20-1; d_gene: -; CDR3nt: TGCAGTGCTAGAGACAACAGTAGGGCCCGAGGGGAGCAGTACTTC; CDR3aa: CSARDNSRARGEQYF
abundance: -; j_gene: TRBJ2-2; v_gene: TRBV4-3; d_gene: TRBD2; CDR3nt: TGCGCCAGCAGCCGGTATAGCGGGAGCGTCGGCGGGGAGCTGTTTTTT; CDR3aa: CASSRYSGSVGGELFF
abundance: -; j_gene: TRBJ2-2; v_gene: TRBV9; d_gene: -; CDR3nt: TGTGCCAGCAGCGTAGGATCGGTTAACACCGGGGAGCTGTTTTTT; CDR3aa: CASSVGSVNTGELFF
abundance: -; j_gene: TRBJ1-1; v_gene: TRBV20-1; d_gene: -; CDR3nt: TGCAGTGCTAGGCTGAGGAGGACCTACACTGAAGCTTTCTTT; CDR3aa: CSARLRRTYTEAFF
abundance: -; j_gene: TRBJ1-4; v_gene: TRBV2; d_gene: -; CDR3nt: TGTGCCAGCAGCAGGGTTTCTAATGAAAAACTGTTTTTT; CDR3aa: CASSRVSNEKLFF
abundance: many; j_gene: TRBJ2-3; v_gene: TRBV6-1; d_gene: TRBD2; CDR3nt: TGTGCCAGTAGCGGGAGCACAGATACGCAGTATTTT; CDR3aa: CASSGSTDTQYF
abundance: -; j_gene: TRBJ1-3; v_gene: TRBV11-2; d_gene: TRBD1; CDR3nt: TGTGCCAGCAGCTTAGGACAGGGAGTTTCGAACACCATATATTTT; CDR3aa: CASSLGQGVSNTIYF
abundance: many; j_gene: TRBJ2-1; v_gene: TRBV4-3; d_gene: TRBD2; CDR3nt: TGCGCCAGCAGCCCCTCACTAGCGGGAGCGCGCAATGAGCAGTTCTTC; CDR3aa: CASSPSLAGARNEQFF
abundance: few; j_gene: TRBJ1-1; v_gene: TRBV4-3; d_gene: -; CDR3nt: TGCGCCAGCAGCCAAGGTGGGGGAGACTTGGTGACTGAAGCTTTCTTT; CDR3aa: CASSQGGGDLVTEAFF
abundance: many; j_gene: TRBJ2-1; v_gene: TRBV12-3/TRBV12-4; d_gene: -; CDR3nt: TGTGCCAGCAGTGCCGGGACTGTAACCTACAATGAGCAGTTCTTC; CDR3aa: CASSAGTVTYNEQFF